The next 3 T cell receptor beta chains were all read from a single sample in a study of beta chain features in type 1 diabetes. Isolated RNA was reverse transcribed in full, so expressed TCRB transcripts were sequenced. Method: immunoSEQ multiplex PCR; TCRdb's copy keeps in-frame clones and lacks some. The sample records approximately 330,000 clones, 11% being singletons. Material for sequencing was naive CD4+ T cells from blood. The origin of the receptors is a woman in her thirties in good health.

The chain uses TRBV5-1 and TRBJ1-1; D is unclear. From germline, CDR1 is SGHRS and CDR2 YFSETQ. Trimming stripped 0 bases from V and 1 base from J, with 7 bases between. The CDR3 is 14 residues long. The CDR3 coding sequence is TGCGCCAGCAGCTTGGCCGCCGGGAACACTGAAGCTTTCTTT. Protein: CASSLAAGNTEAFF. Drawing the rest from reference TRBV5-1 and TRBJ1-1, the complete variable domain is KAGVTQTPRYLIKTRGQQVTLSCSPISGHRSVSWYQQTPGQGLQFLFEYFSETQRNKGNFPGRFSGRQFSNSRSEMNVSTLELGDSALYLCASSLAAGNTEAFFGQGTRLTVV.

In regard to this clone: Other DNA sequences in this sample translate to the same CDR3. The genes are TRBV2 and TRBJ1-1, with 8 bases fitting TRBD1. With V trimmed by 6 bases and J by 1 base, 1 base remained unmatched. The CDR3 is 13 residues long. In germline, CDR1 is SNHLY, CDR2 FYNNEI. CDR3 in DNA: TGTGCCAGCAGCGGACAGGGGAACACTGAAGCTTTCTTT. This sequence encodes CASSGQGNTEAFF.

This clone was seen more than once but under ten times. The V gene is TRBV7-2, the J gene TRBJ2-3, with TRBD2 matching over 8 bases. This CDR3 has 15 residues. V lost 5 bases, J lost 4 bases, and 8 bases stayed unmatched. Per germline, CDR1 SGHTA and CDR2 FQGNSA. CDR3 in amino acids: CASSERTGGPDTQYF. CDR3 sequence (DNA): TGTGCCAGCAGCGAGCGCACGGGAGGGCCAGATACGCAGTATTTT. Together with reference TRBV7-2 and TRBJ2-3, the CDR3 gives the full variable domain: GAGVSQSPSNKVTEKGKDVELRCDPISGHTALYWYRQSLGQGLEFLIYFQGNSAPDKSGLPSDRFSAERTGGSVSTLTIQRTQQEDSAVYLCASSERTGGPDTQYFGPGTRLTVL.